This T cell receptor beta chain was identified in a study of cytomegalovirus exposure and HLA in healthy donors. Study conclusions and caveats: As a later analysis revealed, most CMV-associated TCR beta chains appeared HLA-restricted.

At sampling all donors were nominally healthy, likely with unrecorded immune exposures. Notes on this clone: Antigen specificity is unknown.

This CDR3 spans 14 amino acids. Trimming took 5 bases from V and 2 from J; bases not matched to a gene: 6. Germline CDR1 and CDR2: SQVTM and ANQGSEA. Primers: 60 Vbeta forward and 13 Jbeta reverse. Repertoires were generated with immunoSEQ multiplex PCR, while TCRdb's copy carries only in-frame clones and drops some. The sample carries about 190,000 clones, over 75% recorded once. This chain links TRBV29-1 with TRBJ1-5, with 7 positions matching TRBD1. This TCR was sampled from a man aged 50-60 years in good health and CMV-seronegative. Specimen: PBMCs. CDR3 sequence (DNA): TGCAGCGTTCGACAGGGTGACCGCAATCAGCCCCAGCATTTT. This gives the protein CSVRQGDRNQPQHF.